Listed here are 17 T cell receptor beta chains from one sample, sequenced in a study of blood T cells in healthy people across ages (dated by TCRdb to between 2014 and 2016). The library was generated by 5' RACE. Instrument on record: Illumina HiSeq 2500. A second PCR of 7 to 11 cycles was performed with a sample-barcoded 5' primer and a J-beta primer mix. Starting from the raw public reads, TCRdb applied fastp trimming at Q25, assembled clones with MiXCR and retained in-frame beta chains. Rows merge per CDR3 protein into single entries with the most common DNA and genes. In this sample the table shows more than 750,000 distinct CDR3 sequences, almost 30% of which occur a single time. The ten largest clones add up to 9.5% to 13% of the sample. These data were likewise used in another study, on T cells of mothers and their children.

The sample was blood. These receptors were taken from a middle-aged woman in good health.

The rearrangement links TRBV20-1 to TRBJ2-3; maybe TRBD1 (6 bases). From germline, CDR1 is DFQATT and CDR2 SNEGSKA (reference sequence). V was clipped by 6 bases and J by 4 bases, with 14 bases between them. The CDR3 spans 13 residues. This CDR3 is CSARQVAADTQYF. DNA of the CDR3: TGCAGTGCCAGACAGGTTGCGGCAGATACGCAGTATTTT.

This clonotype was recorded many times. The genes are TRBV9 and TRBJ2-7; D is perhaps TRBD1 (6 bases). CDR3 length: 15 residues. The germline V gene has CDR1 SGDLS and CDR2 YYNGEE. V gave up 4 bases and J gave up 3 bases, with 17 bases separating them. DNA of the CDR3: TGTGCCAGCAGCTCCAGGGGCGCTTTAGGCTACGAGCAGTACTTC. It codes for CASSSRGALGYEQYF.

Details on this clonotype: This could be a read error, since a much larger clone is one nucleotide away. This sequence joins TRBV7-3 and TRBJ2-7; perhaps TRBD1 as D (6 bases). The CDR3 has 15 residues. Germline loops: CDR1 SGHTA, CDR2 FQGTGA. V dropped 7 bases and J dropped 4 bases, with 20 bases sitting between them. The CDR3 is CASNWNRARNYEQYF. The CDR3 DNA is TGTGCCAGCAACTGGAACAGGGCCAGGAATTACGAGCAGTACTTC.

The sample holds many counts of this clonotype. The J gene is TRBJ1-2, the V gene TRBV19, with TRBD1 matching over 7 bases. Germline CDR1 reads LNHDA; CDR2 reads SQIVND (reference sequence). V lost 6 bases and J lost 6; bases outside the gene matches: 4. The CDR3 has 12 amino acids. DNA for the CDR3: TGTGCCAGTAGCCGACAGGGTGATGGCTACACCTTC. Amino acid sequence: CASSRQGDGYTF.

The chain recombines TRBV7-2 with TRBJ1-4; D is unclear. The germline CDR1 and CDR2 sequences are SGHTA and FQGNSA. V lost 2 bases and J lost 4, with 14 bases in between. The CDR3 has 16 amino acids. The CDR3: CASSLRKPTRNEKLFF. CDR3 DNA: TGTGCCAGCAGCTTACGGAAACCAACCCGTAATGAAAAACTGTTTTTT.

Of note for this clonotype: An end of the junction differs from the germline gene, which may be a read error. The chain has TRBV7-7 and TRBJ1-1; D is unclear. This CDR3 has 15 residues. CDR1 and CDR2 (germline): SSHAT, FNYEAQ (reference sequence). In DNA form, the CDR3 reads TGTGCTAGCAGCTTAGGATCCGACATGAACACTGAAGCTTTCTTT. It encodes CASSLGSDMNTEAFF.

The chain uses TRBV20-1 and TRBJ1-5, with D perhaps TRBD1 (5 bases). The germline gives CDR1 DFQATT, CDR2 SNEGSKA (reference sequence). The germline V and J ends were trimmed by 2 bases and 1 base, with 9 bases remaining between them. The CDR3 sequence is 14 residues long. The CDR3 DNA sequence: TGCAGTGCTAGAAAAGGGGCGAGCAATCAGCCCCAGCATTTT. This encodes CSARKGASNQPQHF.

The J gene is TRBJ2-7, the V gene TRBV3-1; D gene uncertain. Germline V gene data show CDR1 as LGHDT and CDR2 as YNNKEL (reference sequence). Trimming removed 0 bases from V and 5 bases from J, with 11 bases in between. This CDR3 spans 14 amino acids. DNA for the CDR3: TGTGCCAGCAGCCAAGATCTTTCTTCCCACGAGCAGTACTTC. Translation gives CASSQDLSSHEQYF.

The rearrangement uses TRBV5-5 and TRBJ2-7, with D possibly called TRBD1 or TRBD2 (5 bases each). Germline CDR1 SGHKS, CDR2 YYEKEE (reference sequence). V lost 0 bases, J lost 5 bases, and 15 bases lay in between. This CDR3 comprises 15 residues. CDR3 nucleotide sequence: TGTGCCAGCAGCTTGGTGTCGTCAGGGAGCCACGAGCAGTACTTC. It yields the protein CASSLVSSGSHEQYF.

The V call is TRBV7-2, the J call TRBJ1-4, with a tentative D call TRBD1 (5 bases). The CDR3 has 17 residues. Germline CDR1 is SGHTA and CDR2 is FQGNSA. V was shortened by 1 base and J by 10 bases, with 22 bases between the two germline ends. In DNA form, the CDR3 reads TGTGCCAGCAGCTTAGGCCTGCCGGGCTCCGAAAGGGGAAAACTGTTTTTT. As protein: CASSLGLPGSERGKLFF. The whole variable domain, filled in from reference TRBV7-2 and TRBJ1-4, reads GAGVSQSPSNKVTEKGKDVELRCDPISGHTALYWYRQSLGQGLEFLIYFQGNSAPDKSGLPSDRFSAERTGGSVSTLTIQRTQQEDSAVYLCASSLGLPGSERGKLFFGSGTQLSVL.

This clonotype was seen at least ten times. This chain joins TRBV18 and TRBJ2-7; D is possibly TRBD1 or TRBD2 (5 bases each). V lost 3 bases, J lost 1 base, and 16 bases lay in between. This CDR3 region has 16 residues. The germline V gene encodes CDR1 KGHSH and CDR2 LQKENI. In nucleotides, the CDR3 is TGTGCCAGCTCACCGACGTCGGGACCTGCTTCCTACGAGCAGTACTTC. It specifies CASSPTSGPASYEQYF.

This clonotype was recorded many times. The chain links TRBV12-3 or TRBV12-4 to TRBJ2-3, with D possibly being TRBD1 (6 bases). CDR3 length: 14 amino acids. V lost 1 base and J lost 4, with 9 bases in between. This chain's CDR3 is CASSLGGPADTQYF. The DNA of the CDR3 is TGTGCCAGCAGTTTAGGGGGGCCCGCAGATACGCAGTATTTT.

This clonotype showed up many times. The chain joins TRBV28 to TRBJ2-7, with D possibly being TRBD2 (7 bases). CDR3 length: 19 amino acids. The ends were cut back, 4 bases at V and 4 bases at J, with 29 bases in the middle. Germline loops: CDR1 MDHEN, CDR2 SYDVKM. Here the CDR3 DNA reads TGTGCCAGCAGTTCCCCGACGGTGGGGGCGCAAGGGGGGGCTTACGAGCAGTACTTC. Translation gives CASSSPTVGAQGGAYEQYF.

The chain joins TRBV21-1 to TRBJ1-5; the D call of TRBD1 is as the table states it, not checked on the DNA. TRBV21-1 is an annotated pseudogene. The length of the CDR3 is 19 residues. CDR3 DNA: TGTGCCAGCAGCCTCCCCCGCCGGCTACAGGGGGCGGATAACCAGCCCCAGCATTTT. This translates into CASSLPRRLQGADNQPQHF.

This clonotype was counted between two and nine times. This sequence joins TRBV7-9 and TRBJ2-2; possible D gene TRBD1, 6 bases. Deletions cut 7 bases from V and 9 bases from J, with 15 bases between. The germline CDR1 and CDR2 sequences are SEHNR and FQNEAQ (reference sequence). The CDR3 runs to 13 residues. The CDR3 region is CASTPNRARELFF. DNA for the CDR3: TGTGCCAGCACCCCCAACAGGGCGCGGGAGCTGTTTTTT.

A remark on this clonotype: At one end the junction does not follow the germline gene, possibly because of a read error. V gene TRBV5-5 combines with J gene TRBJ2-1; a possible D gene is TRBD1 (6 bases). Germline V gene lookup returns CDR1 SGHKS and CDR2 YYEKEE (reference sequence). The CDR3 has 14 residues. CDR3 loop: CASSSLTGTYEQDF. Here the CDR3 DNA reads TGTGCCAGCAGCTCCCTAACAGGGACGTACGAGCAGGACTTC.

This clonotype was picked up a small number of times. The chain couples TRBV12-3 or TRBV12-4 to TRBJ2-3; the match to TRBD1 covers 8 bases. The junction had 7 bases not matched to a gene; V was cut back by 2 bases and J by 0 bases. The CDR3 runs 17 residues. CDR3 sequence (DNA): TGTGCCAGCAGTTTAAACCCCGGACAGGGCAGCACAGATACGCAGTATTTT. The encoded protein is CASSLNPGQGSTDTQYF.